This T cell receptor beta chain came from a study of cytomegalovirus exposure and HLA in healthy donors. With regard to this clone: Its antigen is currently unknown.

CDR1 and CDR2 (germline): ENHRY, SYGVKD. The CDR3 loop spans 14 amino acids. V lost 6 bases and J lost 9, with 17 bases in between. PCR involved 60 Vbeta and 13 Jbeta primers. TCRdb's table, derived via immunoSEQ multiplex PCR, lists solely in-frame clones and lacks some. The sample has tens of thousands of clones, around 82% seen once. The study, taken as a whole, reports: In a later analysis, V- and J-gene trimming of beta chains associated with a DCLRE1C missense variant, replicated independently. Cytomegalovirus status was reportedly diagnosed by the classifier with high specificity and sensitivity. With DRB1 most and HLA-C fewest, TCR association rates differed between HLA loci in a later analysis. Among the most significant clusters, several appeared linked to common viral pathogens in a later analysis.

The chain couples TRBV10-3 to TRBJ1-4; TRBD1 is a possible D gene (6 bases). The source material was PBMCs. This TCR was sampled from a man younger than 30 in good health and CMV-seronegative. As DNA, the CDR3 is TGTGCCATCAGGCCGGCAGGGGATGGTCAAAAACTGTTTTTT. It yields the protein CAIRPAGDGQKLFF.